This TCR beta chain was obtained from a study of OX40 agonist ivuxolimab in advanced cancers. V lost 5 bases and J lost 7, with 12 bases in between. The germline gives CDR1 LGHNT, CDR2 FRNRAP. This CDR3 contains 12 residues. The protocol was immunoSEQ multiplex PCR, while the TCRdb copy is restricted to in-frame clones and leaves out a portion. The sample records 21,000 or so clones, approximately 84% being singletons. The V gene is TRBV12-5, the J gene TRBJ2-7; no clear D. The TCR was taken from an adult with an advanced solid tumor such as melanoma, head and neck, liver or kidney cancer. Sequencing was performed on CD4+ or CD8+ T cells sorted from blood, taken in a trial of the OX40 agonist ivuxolimab. The CDR3 DNA reads as TGTGCTAGTGGTCTCTCCTTCAGGGAGCAGTACTTC. Its protein product is CASGLSFREQYF. Using reference TRBV12-5 and TRBJ2-7 for the parts outside the CDR3, the full variable domain is DARVTQTPRHKVTEMGQEVTMRCQPILGHNTVFWYRQTMMQGLELLAYFRNRAPLDDSGMPKDRFSAEMPDATLATLKIQPSEPRDSAVYFCASGLSFREQYFGPGTRLTVT.